Listed here is a single T cell receptor beta chain. This sample is part of a study of beta chain features in type 1 diabetes. Study-level background: Cell yields, gender and age were comparable in patients and healthy donors.

Looked up from germline, CDR1 is LNHDA and CDR2 is SQIVND (reference sequence). With 5 bases removed from V and 2 bases from J, the gap between germline ends came to 13 bases. This CDR3 region has 15 residues. A sort by CD45RO/CCR7/CD25/CD127/CD95/CD27 yielded CD4+ naive, central memory, regulatory and stem cell-like memory cells. The entirety of the isolated RNA underwent reverse transcription, so expressed TCRB transcripts were sequenced. Clones were sequenced by immunoSEQ multiplex PCR, and TCRdb holds only the in-frame ones, with some missing. The data show under 250,000 clones, over 12% seen once.

The receptor's source is a woman aged 40 to 49 in good health. This chain uses TRBV19 with TRBJ1-5, with a possible D match to TRBD1 (6 bases). The source material was naive CD4+ T cells from blood. In DNA, the CDR3 is TGTGCCAGTAGTGAACAGGGAGCAGGCAATCAGCCCCAGCATTTT. Amino acid sequence: CASSEQGAGNQPQHF.